Below, 7 T cell receptor beta chains from the same sample are listed, as sequenced in a study of beta chain features in type 1 diabetes. These receptors have no known antigen. Study results and caveats: Type 1 diabetes patients had TCRB CDR3s that were shorter (moderately but significantly so) in all four CD4+ subsets.

Reverse transcription of all isolated RNA meant that expressed TCRB transcripts were sequenced. This table comes from immunoSEQ multiplex PCR, and its TCRdb copy is limited to in-frame clones, with some not included. The profile covers approximately 360,000 clones, with around an eighth appearing a single time and 0.0095% to 0.013% taken by the ten largest. The sequenced sample was naive CD4+ T cells from blood. Receptors originate from a woman between 18 and 29 years old with type 1 diabetes.

CDR3 protein: CASSLGVEHYEQYF. The CDR3 DNA reads as TGTGCCAGCAGCTTAGGGGTGGAGCACTACGAGCAGTACTTC. The chain joins TRBV7-2 to TRBJ2-7, with unresolved D. V dropped 1 base and J dropped 3 bases, with 10 bases sitting between them. Germline values: CDR1 SGHTA, CDR2 FQGNSA. The CDR3 has 14 amino acids.

This clone appeared a few times. V is TRBV7-2 and J is TRBJ1-6; possibly TRBD1 for D (5 bases). The V gene's germline CDR1 is SGHTA and CDR2 FQGNSA. The ends were cut back, 0 bases at V and 10 bases at J, with 16 bases in the middle. The CDR3 has 16 residues. CDR3 sequence: CASSLAGRGTSSPLHF. The CDR3 region has the DNA TGTGCCAGCAGCTTAGCTGGGCGGGGCACGTCGTCACCCCTCCACTTT. The full variable domain, rest sourced from reference TRBV7-2 and TRBJ1-6, is GAGVSQSPSNKVTEKGKDVELRCDPISGHTALYWYRQSLGQGLEFLIYFQGNSAPDKSGLPSDRFSAERTGGSVSTLTIQRTQQEDSAVYLCASSLAGRGTSSPLHFGNGTRLTVT.

The chain uses TRBV7-9 and TRBJ2-1; D is unresolved. Germline assignment: CDR1 SEHNR and CDR2 FQNEAQ (reference sequence). The ends were cut back, 5 bases at V and 6 bases at J, with 5 bases in the middle. CDR3 length equals 11 residues. CDR3 residues: CASSQANEQFF. In DNA form, the CDR3 reads TGTGCCAGCAGCCAAGCCAATGAGCAGTTCTTC.

This clone was counted only a few times. V is TRBV5-4 and J is TRBJ2-7, with D hard to call. The CDR3 is 11 residues long. The V end lost 7 bases, the J end lost 6 bases, and 11 bases lay between the germline ends. In germline, CDR1 is SGHNT, CDR2 YYREEE (reference sequence). CDR3 in amino acids: CASHNTGEQYF. The CDR3, as DNA: TGTGCCAGCCACAACACGGGCGAGCAGTACTTC. Combining the CDR3 with reference TRBV5-4 and TRBJ2-7 gives the whole variable domain ETGVTQSPTHLIKTRGQQVTLRCSSQSGHNTVSWYQQALGQGPQFIFQYYREEENGRGNFPPRFSGLQFPNYSSELNVNALELDDSALYLCASHNTGEQYFGPGTRLTVT.

CDR3 sequence (DNA): TGTGCCAGCAGTCCTTCTTCGGGGGGAGAGACCCAGTACTTC. Translated: CASSPSSGGETQYF. V usage is TRBV7-9 and J usage is TRBJ2-5, with TRBD2 matching over 7 bases. This CDR3 is 14 amino acids long. Germline V gives CDR1 SEHNR, CDR2 FQNEAQ (reference sequence). J gave up 4 bases and V 6 bases, and 8 bases lay outside the gene matches.

A few counts support this clone. The chain combines TRBV9 with TRBJ2-7; 12 positions match TRBD1. Germline V CDR1 and CDR2: SGDLS, YYNGEE. The V gene end was trimmed by 0 bases and the J gene end by 5 bases; junction bases not matched to a gene: 6. There are 16 residues in the CDR3. The CDR3 protein is CASSVEGTGGRDEQYF. CDR3 in DNA: TGTGCCAGCAGCGTAGAAGGGACAGGGGGCAGGGACGAGCAGTACTTC.

This chain connects TRBV4-3 to TRBJ2-7; the D is unclear. The CDR3 runs 15 residues. V was trimmed by 0 bases and J by 4 bases, leaving 13 bases between them. Germline CDR1 and CDR2: LGHNA and YSLEER. For the CDR3, the DNA is TGCGCCAGCAGCCAAGATGGCGGCAGTGTTTACGAGCAGTACTTC. Amino acids: CASSQDGGSVYEQYF.